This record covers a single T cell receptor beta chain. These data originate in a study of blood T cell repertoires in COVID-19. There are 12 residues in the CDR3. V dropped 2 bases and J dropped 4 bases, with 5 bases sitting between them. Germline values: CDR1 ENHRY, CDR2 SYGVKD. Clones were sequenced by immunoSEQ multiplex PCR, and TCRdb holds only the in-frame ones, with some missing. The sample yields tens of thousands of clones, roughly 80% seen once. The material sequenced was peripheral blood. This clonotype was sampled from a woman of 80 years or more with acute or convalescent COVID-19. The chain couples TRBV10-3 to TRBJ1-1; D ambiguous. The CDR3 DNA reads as TGTGCCATCAGTGAGGGGAGCACTGAAGCTTTCTTT. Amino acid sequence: CAISEGSTEAFF.